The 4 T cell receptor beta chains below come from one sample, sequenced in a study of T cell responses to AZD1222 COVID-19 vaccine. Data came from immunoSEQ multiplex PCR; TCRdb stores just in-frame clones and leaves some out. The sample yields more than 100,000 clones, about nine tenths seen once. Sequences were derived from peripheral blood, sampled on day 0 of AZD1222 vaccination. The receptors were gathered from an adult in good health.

The CDR3 DNA sequence: TGTGCCAGCAGCGGGTCAGGGGCCGGGGAGCTGTTTTTT. This translates into CASSGSGAGELFF. The chain employs TRBV11-2 and TRBJ2-2, with TRBD1 as a possible D gene (6 bases). This CDR3 contains 13 residues. Germline CDR1 is SGHAT and CDR2 is FQNNGV. The V end was cut by 5 bases, the J end by 6 bases, with 10 bases between.

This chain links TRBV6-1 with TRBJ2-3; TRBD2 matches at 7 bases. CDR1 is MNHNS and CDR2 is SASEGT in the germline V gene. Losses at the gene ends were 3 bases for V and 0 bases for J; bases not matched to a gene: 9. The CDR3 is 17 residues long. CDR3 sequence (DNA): TGTGCCAGCAGTGACTTAGTTTGGGGGGGGAGCACAGATACGCAGTATTTT. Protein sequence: CASSDLVWGGSTDTQYF.

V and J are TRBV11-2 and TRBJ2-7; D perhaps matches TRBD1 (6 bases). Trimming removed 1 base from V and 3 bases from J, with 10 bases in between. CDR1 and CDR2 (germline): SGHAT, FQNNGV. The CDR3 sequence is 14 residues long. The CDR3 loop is CASSLGRGSYEQYF. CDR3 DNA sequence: TGTGCCAGCAGCTTAGGCAGGGGTAGCTACGAGCAGTACTTC.

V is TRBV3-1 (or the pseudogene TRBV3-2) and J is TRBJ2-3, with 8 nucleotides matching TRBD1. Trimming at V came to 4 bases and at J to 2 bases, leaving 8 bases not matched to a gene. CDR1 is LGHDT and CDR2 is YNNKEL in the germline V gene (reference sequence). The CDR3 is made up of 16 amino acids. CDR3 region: CASSRRTGTPTDTQYF. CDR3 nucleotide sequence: TGTGCCAGCAGCCGCAGGACAGGGACCCCCACAGATACGCAGTATTTT.